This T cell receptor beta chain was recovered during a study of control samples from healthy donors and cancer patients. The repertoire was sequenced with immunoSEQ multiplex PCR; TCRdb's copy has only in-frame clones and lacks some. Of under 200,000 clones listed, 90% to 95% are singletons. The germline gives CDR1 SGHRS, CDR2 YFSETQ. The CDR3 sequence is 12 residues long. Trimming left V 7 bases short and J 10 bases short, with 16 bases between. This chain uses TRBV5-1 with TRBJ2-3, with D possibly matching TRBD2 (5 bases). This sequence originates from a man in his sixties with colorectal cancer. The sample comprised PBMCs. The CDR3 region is CASSPGVEAQYF. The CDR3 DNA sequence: TGCGCCAGCTCGCCCGGGGTGGAGGCGCAGTATTTT.